Listed here are 21 T cell receptor beta chains from one sample, sequenced in a study of PD-1 blockade in classical Hodgkin lymphoma. All patients relapsed after autologous stem cell transplantation, and brentuximab vedotin exposure varied. Generated by immunoSEQ multiplex PCR, the TCRdb table keeps only in-frame clones and is missing some. Found here are roughly 50,000 clones, about 78% of them singletons; the top ten hold about 20%. Specimen: peripheral blood mononuclear cells (PBMCs), collected before the second cycle of nivolumab. The receptors were sampled from a human donor with classical Hodgkin lymphoma.

The chain combines TRBV19 with TRBJ2-7; 7 nucleotides agree with TRBD2. Trimming cost V 3 bases and J 0 bases; bases outside gene matches: 5. This CDR3 is 15 amino acids long. Germline V CDR1 and CDR2: LNHDA, SQIVND (reference sequence). For the CDR3, the DNA is TGTGCCAGTAGTATCCAGCGGGGCTTCTCCTACGAGCAGTACTTC. Translation: CASSIQRGFSYEQYF.

The chain has TRBV4-2 and TRBJ2-6, with 7 bases that match TRBD1. The V gene's germline CDR1 is LGHNA and CDR2 YNFKEQ. V was pared by 2 bases and J by 1 base, with 8 bases of the junction left unmatched. The CDR3 covers 18 residues. CDR3: CASSQTPGQKSGANVLTF. DNA of the CDR3: TGTGCCAGCAGCCAAACGCCGGGACAGAAGTCTGGGGCCAACGTCCTGACTTTC.

The chain uses TRBV2 and TRBJ2-1; D ambiguous. The germline V gene encodes CDR1 SNHLY and CDR2 FYNNEI. Trimming took 2 bases from V and 6 from J, leaving 11 bases between them. The CDR3 extends over 14 amino acids. CDR3 nucleotides: TGTGCCAGCAGTGAACAAGGCCCGTCCAATGAGCAGTTCTTC. This codes for CASSEQGPSNEQFF.

The chain combines TRBV5-4 with TRBJ1-3; D gene unclear. The CDR3 is 12 residues long. Germline V gene lookup returns CDR1 SGHNT and CDR2 YYREEE (reference sequence). Trimming removed 1 base at V and 4 bases at J, with 3 bases between. The CDR3 bases are TGTGCCAGCAGCTTGAGGGGAAACACCATATATTTT. It translates to CASSLRGNTIYF.

The gene calls are TRBV27 and TRBJ2-3; D not certain. CDR1 MNHEY and CDR2 SMNVEV come from the germline V gene (reference sequence). The CDR3 length is 13 residues. V was trimmed by 3 bases and J by 6 bases, leaving 10 bases between them. As DNA, the CDR3 is TGTGCCAGCAGTTTTCTTTTCGCGGATACGCAGTATTTT. The encoded protein is CASSFLFADTQYF.

The genes are TRBV5-4 and TRBJ2-7; tentatively, D is TRBD1 or TRBD2 (5 bases each). The CDR3 length is 15 residues. CDR1 and CDR2 from the germline V gene are SGHNT and YYREEE (reference sequence). V lost 1 base to trimming and J lost 3 bases, with 14 bases between them. The CDR3 sequence is CASSLTSGQLYEQYF. CDR3 bases: TGTGCCAGCAGCTTGACCTCGGGGCAGCTCTACGAGCAGTACTTC.

The chain is built from TRBV7-8 and TRBJ2-1; tentatively, D is TRBD2 (6 bases). The ends were cut back, 0 bases at V and 0 bases at J, with 18 bases in the middle. In germline, CDR1 is SGHVS, CDR2 FQNEAQ. This CDR3 is 19 amino acids long. As DNA, the CDR3 is TGTGCCAGCAGCTTAGCGGGGTTAGCGGCCTTAAGCTCCTACAATGAGCAGTTCTTC. As protein: CASSLAGLAALSSYNEQFF. The whole variable domain, filled in from reference TRBV7-8 and TRBJ2-1, reads GAGVSQSPRYKVAKRGQDVALRCDPISGHVSLFWYQQALGQGPEFLTYFQNEAQLDKSGLPSDRFFAERPEGSVSTLKIQRTQQEDSAVYLCASSLAGLAALSSYNEQFFGPGTRLTVL.

Comment on this clone: The germline gene is not matched at one end of the junction; a read error may be the cause. This chain links TRBV30 with TRBJ2-7; 8 bases are shared with TRBD2. The germline V gene has CDR1 GTSNPN and CDR2 SVGIG (reference sequence). This CDR3 is 13 amino acids long. The CDR3 loop reads CAWRVAGTYGQYF. CDR3 DNA: TGTGCCTGGAGAGTAGCGGGGACCTACGGGCAGTACTTC.

The V and J genes are TRBV6-4 and TRBJ2-5, with D unresolved. Trimming left V 0 bases short and J 2 bases short, with 10 bases between. The CDR3 covers 15 residues. Germline CDR1 and CDR2: MRHNA and SNTAGT. The CDR3 nucleotides are TGTGCCAGCAGTGACTCGAAAACGGTACAAGAGACCCAGTACTTC. Amino acids: CASSDSKTVQETQYF.

The V and J genes are TRBV6-6 and TRBJ1-3; weak D call: TRBD1 (5 bases). Germline loops: CDR1 MNHNY, CDR2 SVGAGI (reference sequence). There are 11 residues in the CDR3. Deletions cut 7 bases from V and 8 bases from J, with 9 bases between. Here the CDR3 DNA reads TGTGCCAGCACCCTAGGGGACACCATATATTTT. Protein: CASTLGDTIYF.

This rearrangement joins TRBV14 to TRBJ1-5; D is ambiguous. The CDR3 length is 13 residues. Per the germline V gene, CDR1 is SGHDN and CDR2 is FVKESK. V lost 1 base and J lost 7, with 8 bases in between. CDR3 DNA: TGTGCCAGCAGCCAAGGCTTGGGCCAGCCCCAGCATTTT. Translating gives CASSQGLGQPQHF.

This clone was seen just once. The chain is built from TRBV19 and TRBJ1-3, with 7 bases aligning to TRBD1. In germline, CDR1 is LNHDA, CDR2 SQIVND (reference sequence). The V segment lost 5 bases and the J segment 2 bases; nucleotides outside the gene matches: 6. The CDR3 totals 15 residues. The CDR3 protein is CASSSHRGTGNTIYF. The CDR3 bases are TGTGCCAGTAGTTCCCACAGGGGAACTGGAAACACCATATATTTT.

The gene calls are TRBV10-3 and TRBJ1-3; TRBD1 matches 10 bases. The V segment lost 6 bases and the J segment 4 bases; nucleotides outside the gene matches: 6. This CDR3 has 15 amino acids. CDR1 and CDR2 from the germline V gene are ENHRY and SYGVKD. The CDR3 DNA is TGTGCCATCAGAGTGGGACAGGGGCTGGGAAACACCATATATTTT. Translating it yields CAIRVGQGLGNTIYF.

This chain connects TRBV2 to TRBJ2-3; D is unclear. From germline, CDR1 is SNHLY and CDR2 FYNNEI. V was pared by 6 bases and J by 4 bases, with 14 bases between. This CDR3 contains 14 residues. The CDR3 nucleotides read TGTGCCAGCAGCCTTTCTCTATGGGCAGATACGCAGTATTTT. Its protein is CASSLSLWADTQYF.

The chain is built from TRBV9 and TRBJ2-2; 8 positions agree with TRBD1. Per germline, CDR1 SGDLS and CDR2 YYNGEE. The CDR3 loop spans 15 amino acids. The J segment lost 7 bases and the V segment lost 4 bases, leaving 9 bases of the junction unmatched. The CDR3 is CASSIIPTGDGELFF. Written as DNA, the CDR3 is TGTGCCAGCAGCATAATACCGACAGGGGACGGGGAGCTGTTTTTT.

The chain is built from TRBV6-5 and TRBJ1-1; 8 bases match TRBD1. The J segment lost 3 bases and the V segment lost 6 bases, leaving 3 bases of the junction unmatched. Looked up from germline, CDR1 is MNHEY and CDR2 is SVGAGI. This CDR3 region has 13 residues. The DNA for the CDR3 is TGTGCCAGCAGCCTACAGGGGGACACTGAAGCTTTCTTT. This sequence encodes CASSLQGDTEAFF.

Here the CDR3 DNA reads TGTGCCAGCAGCGTAGACGGACGCCCCGGGGGCACCATATATTTT. Translated: CASSVDGRPGGTIYF. The chain combines TRBV9 with TRBJ1-3; maybe TRBD1 (5 bases). Germline CDR1 and CDR2: SGDLS and YYNGEE. The CDR3 loop spans 15 amino acids. Trimming cost V 0 bases and J 9 bases, with 16 bases left between them.

This rearrangement joins TRBV11-2 to TRBJ2-7; 10 positions agree with TRBD1. CDR3 length: 13 residues. Germline lookup yields CDR1 SGHAT and CDR2 FQNNGV. V shed 0 bases and J 12 bases; nucleotides not matched to a gene: 5. CDR3 DNA: TGTGCCAGCAGCTTAGAAGAGACAGGGGGCGCGTACTTC. As protein: CASSLEETGGAYF. The variable domain in full, with the rest retrieved from reference TRBV11-2 and TRBJ2-7, is EAGVAQSPRYKIIEKRQSVAFWCNPISGHATLYWYQQILGQGPKLLIQFQNNGVVDDSQLPKDRFSAERLKGVDSTLKIQPAKLEDSAVYLCASSLEETGGAYFGPGTRLTVT.

V is TRBV10-3 and J is TRBJ2-7, with D perhaps matching TRBD2 (6 bases). Germline CDR1 ENHRY, CDR2 SYGVKD. The CDR3 extends over 14 amino acids. Trimming took 1 base from V and 1 from J, leaving 8 bases between them. CDR3 residues: CAISEWGDSYEQYF. CDR3 DNA sequence: TGTGCCATCAGTGAGTGGGGGGATTCCTACGAGCAGTACTTC.

This chain links TRBV7-2 with TRBJ2-1; D gene unclear. Germline CDR1 SGHTA, CDR2 FQGNSA. The V end was cut by 5 bases, the J end by 7 bases, with 12 bases between. The CDR3 has 13 amino acids. The CDR3 region is CASSRQGRNEQFF. CDR3 bases: TGTGCCAGCAGCCGACAAGGAAGAAATGAGCAGTTCTTC.

This clone showed up just a few times. The gene calls are TRBV27 and TRBJ1-2; 11 bases align to TRBD1. CDR1 MNHEY and CDR2 SMNVEV come from the germline V gene (reference sequence). V lost 5 bases, J lost 7 bases, and 9 bases stayed unmatched. This CDR3 has 15 amino acids. The CDR3 nucleotides read TGTGCCAGCAGTCTCACCGGGACAGGGGGGTCTGGCTACACCTTC. This translates into CASSLTGTGGSGYTF.